The text below deals with one TCR beta chain. The conserved phenylalanine or tryptophan normally closing the CDR3 is absent here, so this likely arose from a read error. Because the CDR3's place on the DNA is in doubt, the DNA is left out and the CDR3 is given as listed by TCRdb. This sample was included in a study of tumor-infiltrating lymphocytes in primary liver carcinoma. A constant-region primer primed TCR beta cDNA synthesis from 450 to 550 ng of total RNA. Researchers made the TCR beta libraries by running three nested multiplex PCR rounds with slightly modified ARM-PCR. The study ran its first two PCR rounds for around 10 cycles each, using TRBV1-TRBV30 forward primers and a C-beta reverse primer. TCRdb used MiXCR to reprocess the multiplex PCR reads, holding one entry per CDR3 protein. The sample holds fewer than 200,000 distinct CDR3 sequences, around four fifths seen once. Germline lookup yields CDR1 SQVTM and CDR2 ANQGSEA. Both ends counted, the CDR3 spans 14 residues.

Co-extraction of both nucleic acids (RNA and DNA) used about 19-33 mg of unsorted bulk tissue. The TCR comes from a man aged 35-49 years with primary liver carcinoma and hepatitis B virus infection. The material sequenced was tumor tissue from primary liver carcinoma. This chain joins TRBV29-1 and TRBJ2-3; the D call of TRBD2 is as the table states it, not checked on the DNA. CDR3 protein: CSVGAVGAGDTQYY.